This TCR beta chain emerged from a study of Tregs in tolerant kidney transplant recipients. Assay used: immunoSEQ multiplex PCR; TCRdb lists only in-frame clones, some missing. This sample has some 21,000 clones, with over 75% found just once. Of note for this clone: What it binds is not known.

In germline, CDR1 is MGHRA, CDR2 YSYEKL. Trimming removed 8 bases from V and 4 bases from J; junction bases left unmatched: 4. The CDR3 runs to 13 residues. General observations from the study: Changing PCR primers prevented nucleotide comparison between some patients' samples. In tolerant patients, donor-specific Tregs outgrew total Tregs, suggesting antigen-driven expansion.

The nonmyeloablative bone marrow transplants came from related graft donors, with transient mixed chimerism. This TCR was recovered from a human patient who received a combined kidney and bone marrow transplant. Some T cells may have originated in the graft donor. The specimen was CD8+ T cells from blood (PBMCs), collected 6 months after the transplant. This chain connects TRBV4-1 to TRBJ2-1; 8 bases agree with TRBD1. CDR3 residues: CASGTGRYNEQFF. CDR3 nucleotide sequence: TGCGCCAGCGGGACAGGCCGATACAATGAGCAGTTCTTC.